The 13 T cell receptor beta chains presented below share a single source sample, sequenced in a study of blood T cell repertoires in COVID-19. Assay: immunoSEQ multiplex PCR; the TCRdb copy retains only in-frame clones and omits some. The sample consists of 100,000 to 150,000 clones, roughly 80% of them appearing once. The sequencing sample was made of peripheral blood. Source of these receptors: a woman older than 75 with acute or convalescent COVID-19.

CDR3: CASSILAGDPNEQFF. In DNA, the CDR3 is TGTGCCAGCAGCATACTAGCGGGAGACCCCAATGAGCAGTTCTTC. The V gene is TRBV9, the J gene TRBJ2-1; 11 nucleotides agree with TRBD2. Germline lookup yields CDR1 SGDLS and CDR2 YYNGEE. The length of the CDR3 is 15 residues. The ends lost 4 bases at V and 6 bases at J; junction bases unmatched: 6.

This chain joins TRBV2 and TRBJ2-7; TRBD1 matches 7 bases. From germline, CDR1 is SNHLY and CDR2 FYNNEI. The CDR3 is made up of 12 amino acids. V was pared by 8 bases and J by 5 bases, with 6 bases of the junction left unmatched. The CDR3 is CASQRQGHEQYF. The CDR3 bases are TGTGCCAGCCAAAGACAGGGCCACGAGCAGTACTTC.

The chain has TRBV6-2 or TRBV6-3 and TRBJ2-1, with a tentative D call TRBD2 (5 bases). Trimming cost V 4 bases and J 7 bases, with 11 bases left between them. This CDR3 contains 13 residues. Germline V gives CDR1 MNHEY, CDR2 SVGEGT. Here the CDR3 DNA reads TGTGCCAGCAGTTTCGGGGAAAGAAATGAGCAGTTCTTC. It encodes CASSFGERNEQFF.

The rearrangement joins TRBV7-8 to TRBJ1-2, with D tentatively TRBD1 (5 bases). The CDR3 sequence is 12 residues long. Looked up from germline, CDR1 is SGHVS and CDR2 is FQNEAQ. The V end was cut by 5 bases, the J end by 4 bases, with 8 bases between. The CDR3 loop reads CASSPDIYGYTF. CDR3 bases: TGTGCCAGCAGCCCGGACATCTATGGCTACACCTTC.

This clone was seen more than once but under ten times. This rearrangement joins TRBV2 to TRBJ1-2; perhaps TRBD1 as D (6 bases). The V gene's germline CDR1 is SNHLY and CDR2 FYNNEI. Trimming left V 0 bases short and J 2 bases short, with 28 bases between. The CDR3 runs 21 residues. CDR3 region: CASSEARLGQGFRYVNYGYTF. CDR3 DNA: TGTGCCAGCAGTGAAGCGCGTTTGGGACAAGGATTTCGCTACGTCAACTATGGCTACACCTTC. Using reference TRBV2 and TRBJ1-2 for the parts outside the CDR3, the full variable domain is EPEVTQTPSHQVTQMGQEVILRCVPISNHLYFYWYRQILGQKVEFLVSFYNNEISEKSEIFDDQFSVERPDGSNFTLKIRSTKLEDSAMYFCASSEARLGQGFRYVNYGYTFGSGTRLTVV.

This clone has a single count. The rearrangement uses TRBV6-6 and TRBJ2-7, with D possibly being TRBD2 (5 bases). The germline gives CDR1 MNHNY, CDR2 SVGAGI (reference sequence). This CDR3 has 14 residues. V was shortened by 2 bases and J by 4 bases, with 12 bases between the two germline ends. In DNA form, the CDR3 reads TGTGCCAGCAGTTACGGGATGGGAGTATACGAGCAGTACTTC. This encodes CASSYGMGVYEQYF.

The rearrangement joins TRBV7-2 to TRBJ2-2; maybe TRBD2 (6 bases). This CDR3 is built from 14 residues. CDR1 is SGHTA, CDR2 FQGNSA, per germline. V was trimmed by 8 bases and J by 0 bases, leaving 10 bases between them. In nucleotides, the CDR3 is TGTGCCAGCGTGGGCGGGGCGAACACCGGGGAGCTGTTTTTT. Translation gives CASVGGANTGELFF. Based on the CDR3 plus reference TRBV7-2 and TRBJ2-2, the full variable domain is GAGVSQSPSNKVTEKGKDVELRCDPISGHTALYWYRQSLGQGLEFLIYFQGNSAPDKSGLPSDRFSAERTGGSVSTLTIQRTQQEDSAVYLCASVGGANTGELFFGEGSRLTVL.

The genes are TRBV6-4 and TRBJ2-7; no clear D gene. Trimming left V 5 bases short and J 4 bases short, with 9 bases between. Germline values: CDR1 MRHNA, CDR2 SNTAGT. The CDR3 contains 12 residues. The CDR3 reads CASSPVRYEQYF. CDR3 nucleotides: TGTGCCAGCAGTCCCGTTCGGTACGAGCAGTACTTC.

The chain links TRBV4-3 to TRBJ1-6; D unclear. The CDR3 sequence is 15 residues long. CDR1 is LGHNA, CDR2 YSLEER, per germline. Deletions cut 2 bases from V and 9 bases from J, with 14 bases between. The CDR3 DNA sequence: TGCGCCAGCAGCCAATCGGACGGCCGGGGTTCACCCCTCCACTTT. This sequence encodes CASSQSDGRGSPLHF.

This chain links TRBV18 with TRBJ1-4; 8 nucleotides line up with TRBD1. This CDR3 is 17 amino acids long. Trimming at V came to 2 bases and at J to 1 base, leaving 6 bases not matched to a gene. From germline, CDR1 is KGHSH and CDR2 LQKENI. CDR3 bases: TGTGCCAGCTCACCATACGGACAGGGACAAACTAATGAAAAACTGTTTTTT. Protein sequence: CASSPYGQGQTNEKLFF.

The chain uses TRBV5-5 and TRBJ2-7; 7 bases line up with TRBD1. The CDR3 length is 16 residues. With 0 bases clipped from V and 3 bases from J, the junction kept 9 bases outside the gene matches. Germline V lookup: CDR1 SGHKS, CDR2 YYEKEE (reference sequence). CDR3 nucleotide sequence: TGTGCCAGCAGCTTGGGATGGGGACAGATACTCTACGAGCAGTACTTC. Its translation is CASSLGWGQILYEQYF. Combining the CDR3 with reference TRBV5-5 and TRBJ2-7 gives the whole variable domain DAGVTQSPTHLIKTRGQQVTLRCSPISGHKSVSWYQQVLGQGPQFIFQYYEKEERGRGNFPDRFSARQFPNYSSELNVNALLLGDSALYLCASSLGWGQILYEQYFGPGTRLTVT.

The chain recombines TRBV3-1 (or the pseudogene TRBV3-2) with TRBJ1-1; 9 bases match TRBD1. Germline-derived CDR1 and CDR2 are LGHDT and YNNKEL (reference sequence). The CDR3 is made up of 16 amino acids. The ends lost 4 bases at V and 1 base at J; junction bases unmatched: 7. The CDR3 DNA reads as TGTGCCAGCAGCCCCCGGGACAGGGCGAGGAACACTGAAGCTTTCTTT. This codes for CASSPRDRARNTEAFF.

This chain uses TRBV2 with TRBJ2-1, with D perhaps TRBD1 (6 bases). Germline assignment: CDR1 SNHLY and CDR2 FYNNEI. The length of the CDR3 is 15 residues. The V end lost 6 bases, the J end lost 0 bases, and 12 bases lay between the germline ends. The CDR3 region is CASRTGLSSYNEQFF. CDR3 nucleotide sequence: TGTGCCAGCAGAACAGGGTTGAGCTCCTACAATGAGCAGTTCTTC.